This record covers a single T cell receptor (beta chain). Its antigen is not known. The data belong to a study of cytomegalovirus exposure and HLA in healthy donors. Study outcomes and limitations: Presence/absence comparisons presumed near-even sequencing depth among donors. A later analysis linked a missense DCLRE1C variant to TCR beta V- and J-gene trimming.

The V gene's germline CDR1 is SEHNR and CDR2 FQNEAQ (reference sequence). Trimming cost V 3 bases and J 14 bases, with 10 bases left between them. This CDR3 has 11 residues. PCR employed 60 Vbeta and 13 Jbeta primers. Measured with immunoSEQ multiplex PCR; TCRdb has only the in-frame clones, and not every one. The sample includes approximately 140,000 clones, about 73% of them seen just once. The TCR comes from a middle-aged man in good health and CMV-seropositive. This chain connects TRBV7-9 to TRBJ1-4; D is unclear. The sequenced sample was PBMCs. The CDR3 nucleotides read TGTGCCAGCAGCTTGTCCGCGATCCTGTTTTTT. Residues: CASSLSAILFF.